This T cell receptor (beta chain) was captured by sequencing in a study of beta chain features in type 1 diabetes. CDR1 and CDR2 (germline): MGHDK, SYGVNS. CDR3 length: 15 amino acids. Trimming took 3 bases from V and 8 from J; bases not matched to a gene: 7. Investigators reverse transcribed all isolated RNA, so they sequenced expressed TCRB transcripts. Assay used: immunoSEQ multiplex PCR; TCRdb lists only in-frame clones, some missing. The profile shows under 400,000 clones, roughly a fifth of them singletons. The receptor comes from a young woman in good health. The sample comprised naive CD4+ T cells from blood. The rearrangement uses TRBV25-1 and TRBJ1-4, with 9 nucleotides matching TRBD1. CDR3 sequence (DNA): TGTGCCAGCAGTGAGGACAGGGGTAGGGGGGAAAAACTGTTTTTT. Its translation: CASSEDRGRGEKLFF.